One and the same sample provided the 26 T cell receptor beta chains below, sequenced in a study of cytomegalovirus exposure and HLA in healthy donors. Primers for the PCR totalled 60 Vbeta and 13 Jbeta. Using immunoSEQ multiplex PCR, the repertoire was profiled, and TCRdb retains in-frame clones only, with some absent. The sample yields around 200,000 clones, roughly 85% seen once. The specimen was PBMCs. These receptors were collected from a woman aged 25 to 39 in good health and CMV-seropositive.

The chain is built from TRBV19 and TRBJ2-4, with D hard to call. With 6 bases removed from V and 0 bases from J, the gap between germline ends came to 9 bases. CDR1 LNHDA and CDR2 SQIVND come from the germline V gene (reference sequence). The CDR3 contains 14 residues. CDR3 in DNA: TGTGCCAGTAGCACCCCTAAAGCCAAAAACATTCAGTACTTC. Translating it yields CASSTPKAKNIQYF.

The chain uses TRBV19 and TRBJ1-4; D is possibly TRBD1 (6 bases). CDR3 size: 14 residues. Trimming pared 0 bases from V and 8 bases from J, leaving 10 bases between. The germline V gene has CDR1 LNHDA and CDR2 SQIVND (reference sequence). The CDR3 DNA reads TGTGCCAGTAGTATAGAGGACAGACACGAAAAACTGTTTTTT. Its protein product is CASSIEDRHEKLFF.

A few counts support this clone. This CDR3 is also generated by other DNA sequences in the sample. This chain uses TRBV6-5 with TRBJ2-7, with 9 bases matching TRBD1. V was clipped by 6 bases and J by 0 bases; unmatched bases: 3. Germline V gene sequence: CDR1 MNHEY, CDR2 SVGAGI. The CDR3 sequence is 14 residues long. CDR3 DNA sequence: TGTGCCAGCAGCTTGACAGGGGGCTCCTACGAGCAGTACTTC. It codes for CASSLTGGSYEQYF.

A few counts support this clone. The V call is TRBV5-1, the J call TRBJ1-4; D ambiguous. CDR1 and CDR2 (germline): SGHRS, YFSETQ. This CDR3 contains 14 residues. V was pared by 2 bases and J by 7 bases, with 12 bases between. CDR3 coding DNA: TGCGCCAGCAGCTTCGGCGGGGTGGGTGAAAAACTGTTTTTT. Its translation is CASSFGGVGEKLFF.

The CDR3 protein is CASSLEIGGGETQYF. The CDR3 region has the DNA TGTGCCAGCAGCTTAGAGATAGGGGGCGGAGAGACCCAGTACTTC. This chain joins TRBV11-3 and TRBJ2-5; 7 positions match TRBD1. CDR3 size: 15 residues. Germline-derived CDR1 and CDR2 are SGHNT and YENEEA. V was clipped by 0 bases and J by 4 bases; unmatched bases: 5.

V is TRBV6-5 and J is TRBJ1-1; the D gene is possibly TRBD1 (6 bases). This CDR3 has 13 amino acids. The germline gives CDR1 MNHEY, CDR2 SVGAGI. The V gene lost 2 bases and the J gene lost 4 bases, with 8 bases spanning the gap. CDR3 region: CASSYKGGTEAFF. The CDR3 DNA follows: TGTGCCAGCAGTTACAAAGGGGGCACTGAAGCTTTCTTT.

The chain has TRBV7-9 and TRBJ1-4; D may be TRBD1 (5 bases). Looked up from germline, CDR1 is SEHNR and CDR2 is FQNEAQ (reference sequence). Trimming removed 5 bases from V and 7 bases from J, with 11 bases in between. The length of the CDR3 is 13 residues. CDR3 DNA: TGTGCCAGCAGCCGCGGGACGGCTGAAAAACTGTTTTTT. It codes for CASSRGTAEKLFF. Supplemented by reference TRBV7-9 and TRBJ1-4, the full variable domain reads DTGVSQNPRHKITKRGQNVTFRCDPISEHNRLYWYRQTLGQGPEFLTYFQNEAQLEKSRLLSDRFSAERPKGSFSTLEIQRTEQGDSAMYLCASSRGTAEKLFFGSGTQLSVL.

The chain employs TRBV7-9 and TRBJ2-2; possible D gene TRBD2, 6 bases. V lost 5 bases and J lost 0, with 19 bases in between. There are 18 residues in the CDR3. CDR1 is SEHNR, CDR2 FQNEAQ, per germline (reference sequence). Here the CDR3 reads CASSPRGSGLSNTGELFF. The CDR3, as DNA: TGTGCCAGCAGCCCCCGGGGTAGCGGACTCTCGAACACCGGGGAGCTGTTTTTT.

The chain recombines TRBV2 with TRBJ1-4; weak D call: TRBD1 (5 bases). Trimming pared 6 bases from V and 8 bases from J, leaving 16 bases between. Germline values: CDR1 SNHLY, CDR2 FYNNEI. CDR3 length: 14 residues. The CDR3 DNA follows: TGTGCCAGCAGAAACAGGCCAGAGGAGGAAAAACTGTTTTTT. As protein: CASRNRPEEEKLFF.

The chain employs TRBV6-1 and TRBJ1-1; 9 nucleotides match TRBD1. CDR1 and CDR2 from the germline V gene are MNHNS and SASEGT. The CDR3 has 15 residues. The trim removed 2 bases at V and 4 bases at J, leaving 5 bases unmatched. CDR3 DNA: TGTGCCAGCAGTGAACCGGGACAGGGTATCACTGAAGCTTTCTTT. Encoded protein: CASSEPGQGITEAFF.

The rearrangement joins TRBV7-2 to TRBJ2-7; 8 bases fit TRBD1. CDR3 length: 14 residues. Germline CDR1 reads SGHTA; CDR2 reads FQGNSA. After removal of 5 bases from V and 8 bases from J, the junction contained 11 bases not matched to a gene. This CDR3 reads CASSPRQGLFKQYF. CDR3 DNA: TGTGCCAGCAGCCCCCGACAGGGGTTATTCAAGCAGTACTTC.

The chain joins TRBV18 to TRBJ2-1, with 9 bases fitting TRBD2. The CDR3 totals 13 residues. From germline, CDR1 is KGHSH and CDR2 LQKENI. V lost 8 bases and J lost 2; bases outside the gene matches: 1. This CDR3 reads CASRTSAYNEQFF. The CDR3 nucleotides are TGTGCCAGCCGGACTAGCGCCTACAATGAGCAGTTCTTC. Together with reference TRBV18 and TRBJ2-1, the CDR3 gives the full variable domain: NAGVMQNPRHLVRRRGQEARLRCSPMKGHSHVYWYRQLPEEGLKFMVYLQKENIIDESGMPKERFSAEFPKEGPSILRIQQVVRGDSAAYFCASRTSAYNEQFFGPGTRLTVL.

The V call is TRBV19, the J call TRBJ2-7; 7 bases are a match to TRBD1. This CDR3 is 14 amino acids long. Germline V lookup: CDR1 LNHDA, CDR2 SQIVND (reference sequence). Trimming cost V 1 base and J 2 bases; bases outside gene matches: 2. CDR3 nucleotides: TGTGCCAGTAGTATAGGGGGGACAGCCTACGAGCAGTACTTC. Residues: CASSIGGTAYEQYF.

The gene calls are TRBV10-2 and TRBJ1-5, with 8 bases fitting TRBD1. V shed 0 bases and J 3 bases; nucleotides not matched to a gene: 13. Germline assignment: CDR1 WSHSY and CDR2 SAAADI. This CDR3 region has 19 residues. The CDR3: CASSESTGGLLIDNQPQHF. In nucleotides, the CDR3 is TGCGCCAGCAGTGAGTCCACAGGGGGTTTGTTAATTGACAATCAGCCCCAGCATTTT.

This clone has only a few counts. This chain joins TRBV6-4 and TRBJ2-3, with 9 positions matching TRBD2. Losses at the gene ends were 3 bases for V and 8 bases for J; bases not matched to a gene: 9. Germline CDR1 MRHNA, CDR2 SNTAGT. This CDR3 region has 15 residues. CDR3 nucleotides: TGTGCCAGCAGTGAATCTAGCGGGGAGAGAGTTACGCAGTATTTT. Amino acid sequence: CASSESSGERVTQYF.

The chain recombines TRBV4-1 with TRBJ2-2; possible D gene TRBD2, 5 bases. The CDR3 contains 16 residues. Germline V lookup: CDR1 MGHRA, CDR2 YSYEKL. V was shortened by 2 bases and J by 1 base, with 11 bases between the two germline ends. The CDR3 DNA reads TGCGCCAGCAGCCAAAGTAGCGTGGTGAACACCGGGGAGCTGTTTTTT. As protein: CASSQSSVVNTGELFF.

V usage is TRBV21-1 and J usage is TRBJ2-7; the DNA was not compared with TRBD2, the D call given in the table. TRBV21-1 is reported as a pseudogene. The CDR3 extends over 15 amino acids. Here the CDR3 DNA reads TGTGCCAGCAGCTTACTAGTAAGCCCTTCCTACGAGCAGTACTTC. It is translated as CASSLLVSPSYEQYF.

The chain combines TRBV7-9 with TRBJ2-3; D gene unclear. Germline V gene data show CDR1 as SEHNR and CDR2 as FQNEAQ (reference sequence). CDR3 size: 16 residues. The V gene lost 2 bases and the J gene lost 0 bases, with 12 bases spanning the gap. The CDR3 nucleotides read TGTGCCAGCAGCTTATTGGGCAGGTCTAGCACAGATACGCAGTATTTT. Encoded protein: CASSLLGRSSTDTQYF.

This clone was observed a single time. This sequence joins TRBV4-1 and TRBJ2-7; maybe TRBD2 (6 bases). This CDR3 is built from 16 residues. Looked up from germline, CDR1 is MGHRA and CDR2 is YSYEKL. The V gene lost 2 bases and the J gene lost 1 base, with 15 bases spanning the gap. CDR3 loop: CASSQNEASVSYEQYF. CDR3 sequence (DNA): TGCGCCAGCAGCCAAAATGAGGCTAGCGTTTCCTACGAGCAGTACTTC.

The V gene is TRBV5-1, the J gene TRBJ1-2; 8 bases match TRBD1. CDR3 length: 13 amino acids. V shed 2 bases, J shed 6 bases, and the junction held 3 bases outside the gene matches. Per the germline V gene, CDR1 is SGHRS and CDR2 is YFSETQ. The CDR3 loop is CASSFQTGDGYTF. The DNA for the CDR3 is TGCGCCAGCAGCTTTCAGACAGGGGATGGCTACACCTTC.

This chain links TRBV10-3 with TRBJ1-2; a weak D match, TRBD1 (5 bases). The CDR3 consists of 12 residues. V gave up 4 bases and J gave up 9 bases, with 12 bases separating them. Germline CDR1 is ENHRY and CDR2 is SYGVKD. This CDR3 is CAISATGTSYTF. In nucleotides, the CDR3 is TGTGCCATCAGTGCCACAGGTACCAGCTACACCTTC.

This chain uses TRBV5-8 with TRBJ2-7, with 7 bases aligning to TRBD1. With V trimmed by 4 bases and J by 3 bases, 13 bases remained unmatched. Germline-derived CDR1 and CDR2 are SGHTS and YDEGEE. This CDR3 has 16 amino acids. The CDR3: CASSAARQGMIYEQYF. CDR3 nucleotides: TGTGCCAGCAGCGCCGCCCGACAGGGCATGATCTACGAGCAGTACTTC.

This clone was found a few times. The rearrangement joins TRBV29-1 to TRBJ1-2; D remains ambiguous. The CDR3 extends over 13 amino acids. Trimming left V 1 base short and J 2 bases short, with 8 bases between. CDR1 is SQVTM and CDR2 is ANQGSEA in the germline V gene. In DNA form, the CDR3 reads TGCAGCGTTGAAGCCCAGGCCAACTATGGCTACACCTTC. This codes for CSVEAQANYGYTF.

This clone was detected only once. The rearrangement uses TRBV5-1 and TRBJ2-4, with TRBD1 matching 8 bases. The germline V gene has CDR1 SGHRS and CDR2 YFSETQ. The trim removed 2 bases at V and 8 bases at J, leaving 3 bases unmatched. This CDR3 is 13 amino acids long. CDR3 in DNA: TGCGCCAGCAGCTTAGACAGGGGCTACATTCAGTACTTC. As protein: CASSLDRGYIQYF.

J is TRBJ1-1 and V is TRBV7-2, with 8 bases lining up with TRBD1. Germline trimming cut 4 bases from V and 5 bases from J; bases unmatched to any gene: 6. CDR1 and CDR2 from the germline V gene are SGHTA and FQGNSA. CDR3 length: 14 amino acids. Written as DNA, the CDR3 is TGTGCCAGCAGCTCCGGGACAGGCGGGACTGAAGCTTTCTTT. Amino acid sequence: CASSSGTGGTEAFF.

This clone was seen a single time. V is TRBV5-1 and J is TRBJ1-1, with no clear D. Germline V gene data show CDR1 as SGHRS and CDR2 as YFSETQ. Between the trimmed V and J ends, which lost 4 bases and 3 bases, there was a span of 10 bases. The CDR3 contains 13 residues. CDR3 in DNA: TGCGCCAGCAGCCAAGACACGGACACTGAAGCTTTCTTT. As protein: CASSQDTDTEAFF.